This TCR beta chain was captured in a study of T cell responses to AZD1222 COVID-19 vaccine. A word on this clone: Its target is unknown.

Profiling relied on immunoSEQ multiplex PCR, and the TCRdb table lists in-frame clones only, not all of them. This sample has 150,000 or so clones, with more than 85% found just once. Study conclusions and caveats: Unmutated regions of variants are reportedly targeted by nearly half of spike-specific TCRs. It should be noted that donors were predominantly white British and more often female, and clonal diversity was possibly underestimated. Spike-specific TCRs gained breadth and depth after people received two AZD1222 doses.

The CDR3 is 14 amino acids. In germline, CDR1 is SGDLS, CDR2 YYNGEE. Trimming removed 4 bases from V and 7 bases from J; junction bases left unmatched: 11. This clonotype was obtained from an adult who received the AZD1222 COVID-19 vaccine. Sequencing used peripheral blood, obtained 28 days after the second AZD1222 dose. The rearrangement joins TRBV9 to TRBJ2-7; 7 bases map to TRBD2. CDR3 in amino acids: CASSPRVLGGEQYF. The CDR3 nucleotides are TGTGCCAGCAGCCCCCGGGTCCTGGGGGGGGAGCAGTACTTC.